Each of the 14 T cell receptor beta chains below was sequenced from the same sample in a study of T cell responses to AZD1222 COVID-19 vaccine. Sequencing was performed with immunoSEQ multiplex PCR; in TCRdb, only in-frame clones are kept and a portion is missing. In the table there are 80,000 to 100,000 clones, 85% to 90% of which are singletons. The sample consisted of peripheral blood, taken 28 days after the second AZD1222 dose. The origin of the receptors is an adult who received the AZD1222 COVID-19 vaccine.

The V gene is TRBV30, the J gene TRBJ1-5; TRBD1 aligns across 7 bases. This CDR3 region has 16 residues. V lost 0 bases and J lost 0; bases outside the gene matches: 5. Germline CDR1 and CDR2: GTSNPN and SVGIG (reference sequence). CDR3 DNA sequence: TGTGCCTGGAGTGTAAACAGGGGATATAGCAATCAGCCCCAGCATTTT. Protein sequence: CAWSVNRGYSNQPQHF.

In DNA, the CDR3 is TGTGCCAGCAGTAGTAGGGACAGGACCAACACCGGGGAGCTGTTTTTT. Translating it yields CASSSRDRTNTGELFF. The chain is built from TRBV2 and TRBJ2-2; 8 bases fit TRBD1. The CDR3 is 16 residues long. Germline trimming cut 5 bases from V and 2 bases from J; bases unmatched to any gene: 7. Germline CDR1 is SNHLY and CDR2 is FYNNEI.

The table lists this clone with a few counts. The V gene is TRBV10-3, the J gene TRBJ1-4; TRBD1 matches 7 bases. The CDR3 extends over 15 amino acids. V dropped 0 bases and J dropped 8; count of bases not matched to a gene: 6. CDR1 and CDR2 from the germline V gene are ENHRY and SYGVKD. The CDR3 loop is CAISESGTAGEKLFF. The CDR3 DNA is TGTGCCATCAGTGAGTCAGGGACAGCGGGCGAAAAACTGTTTTTT.

This sequence joins TRBV11-3 and TRBJ2-7; a possible D gene is TRBD1 (6 bases). V gave up 5 bases and J gave up 6 bases, with 14 bases separating them. This CDR3 region has 13 residues. CDR1 and CDR2 from the germline V gene are SGHNT and YENEEA. The CDR3 nucleotides are TGTGCCAGCAGCCATTACCACAGGGCCGAGCAGTACTTC. Translating gives CASSHYHRAEQYF.

The chain combines TRBV6-5 with TRBJ1-2; 7 nucleotides align to TRBD1. The CDR3 runs to 16 residues. The V segment lost 0 bases and the J segment 6 bases; nucleotides outside the gene matches: 10. CDR1 and CDR2 (germline): MNHEY, SVGAGI. CDR3 coding DNA: TGTGCCAGCAGTTACTCCTTGACAGGGATTTTCGATGGCTACACCTTC. Amino acid sequence: CASSYSLTGIFDGYTF.

Written as DNA, the CDR3 is TGTGCCACCAGGGTCGGGAACACTGAAGCTTTCTTT. Translated: CATRVGNTEAFF. This chain uses TRBV6-5 with TRBJ1-1, with D maybe TRBD1 (5 bases). Trimming removed 10 bases from V and 1 base from J, with 10 bases in between. Germline V gives CDR1 MNHEY, CDR2 SVGAGI. The length of the CDR3 is 12 residues.

The V call is TRBV10-3, the J call TRBJ2-1, with 9 bases matching TRBD1. The V segment lost 6 bases and the J segment 7 bases; nucleotides outside the gene matches: 4. The CDR3 consists of 13 residues. Germline CDR1 and CDR2: ENHRY and SYGVKD. CDR3 residues: CAIRGQGSNEQFF. The DNA of the CDR3 is TGTGCCATCAGAGGACAGGGGTCGAATGAGCAGTTCTTC.

V is TRBV11-1 and J is TRBJ1-1, with D uncertain. Germline loops: CDR1 SGHAT, CDR2 FQDESV (reference sequence). Trimming removed 2 bases at V and 4 bases at J, with 14 bases between. This CDR3 comprises 15 residues. The CDR3 loop reads CASSLWHSPSTEAFF. The CDR3 DNA reads TGTGCCAGCAGCTTATGGCACTCACCCAGCACTGAAGCTTTCTTT.

The chain employs TRBV7-2 and TRBJ1-1; D remains unclear. Germline V CDR1 and CDR2: SGHTA, FQGNSA. The CDR3 has 15 residues. The V end lost 2 bases, the J end lost 0 bases, and 10 bases lay between the germline ends. CDR3 DNA: TGTGCCAGCAGCTTACAGGCCAGCTTGAACACTGAAGCTTTCTTT. Encoded protein: CASSLQASLNTEAFF.

The CDR3, as DNA: TGTGCCAGCAGCGTAGCCCCAGGGGGACTTCAAGGCAATGAGCAGTTCTTC. This codes for CASSVAPGGLQGNEQFF. V usage is TRBV9 and J usage is TRBJ2-1, with a tentative D call TRBD1 (7 bases). V was cut by 0 bases and J by 6 bases, with 19 bases left in between. The CDR3 has 17 amino acids. CDR1 is SGDLS, CDR2 YYNGEE, per germline.

Here the CDR3 DNA reads TGCAGCGTTGAATTCTCGGGACAGGGGGGCTATGGCTACACCTTC. This sequence encodes CSVEFSGQGGYGYTF. The J gene is TRBJ1-2, the V gene TRBV29-1; TRBD1 agrees at 11 bases. The CDR3 consists of 15 residues. Per the germline V gene, CDR1 is SQVTM and CDR2 is ANQGSEA. The trim removed 2 bases at V and 4 bases at J, leaving 6 bases unmatched.

The chain combines TRBV7-9 with TRBJ1-4, with D hard to call. Trimming took off 0 bases at V and 0 bases at J, with 5 bases between the two ends. The CDR3 extends over 15 amino acids. In germline, CDR1 is SEHNR, CDR2 FQNEAQ (reference sequence). CDR3 nucleotide sequence: TGTGCCAGCAGCTTAGCTACAACAACTAATGAAAAACTGTTTTTT. It encodes CASSLATTTNEKLFF.

V usage is TRBV5-4 and J usage is TRBJ2-2; no firm D call. The V and J ends lost 0 bases and 5 bases respectively, with 8 bases between them. The CDR3 length is 14 residues. The germline V gene encodes CDR1 SGHNT and CDR2 YYREEE (reference sequence). The chain's CDR3 is CASSLGQETGELFF. Written as DNA, the CDR3 is TGTGCCAGCAGCTTGGGACAAGAGACCGGGGAGCTGTTTTTT.

The chain joins TRBV7-6 to TRBJ1-4; D call uncertain. With 4 bases removed from V and 0 bases from J, the gap between germline ends came to 24 bases. Germline CDR1 reads SGHVS; CDR2 reads FNYEAQ. CDR3 length equals 20 residues. In DNA, the CDR3 is TGTGCCAGCAGCTCAATTACGGCGGGAGCTTCTTATGCAACTAATGAAAAACTGTTTTTT. This encodes CASSSITAGASYATNEKLFF.